Sequencing of this T cell receptor beta chain was carried out in a study of shared clonotypes between healthy human individuals. Broader study findings: At large depth, rarefaction still showed sorted-subset sequencing to be incomplete.

Method: immunoSEQ multiplex PCR; TCRdb's copy keeps in-frame clones and lacks some. The sample consists of hundreds of thousands of clones, 92% of them appearing once. CD8 cells classed as naive were CD45RO-negative and positively selected for CCR7, excluding terminally differentiated effector memory CD45RA+ cells. All donors were healthy HIV-negative adults lacking recent acute infections or vaccinations. About this clone itself: Its target is unknown.

V lost 5 bases and J 0 bases, leaving 17 bases between the germline ends. Germline CDR1 reads MDHEN; CDR2 reads SYDVKM. The CDR3 covers 17 residues. The sequence was collected from a man under 40 in good health. Sequences were obtained from naive CD8+ T cells sorted from blood. The chain employs TRBV28 and TRBJ1-5; D unresolved. The CDR3 here is CASSQREPSYSNQPQHF. The CDR3, as DNA: TGTGCCAGCAGTCAAAGAGAGCCGTCTTATAGCAATCAGCCCCAGCATTTT.